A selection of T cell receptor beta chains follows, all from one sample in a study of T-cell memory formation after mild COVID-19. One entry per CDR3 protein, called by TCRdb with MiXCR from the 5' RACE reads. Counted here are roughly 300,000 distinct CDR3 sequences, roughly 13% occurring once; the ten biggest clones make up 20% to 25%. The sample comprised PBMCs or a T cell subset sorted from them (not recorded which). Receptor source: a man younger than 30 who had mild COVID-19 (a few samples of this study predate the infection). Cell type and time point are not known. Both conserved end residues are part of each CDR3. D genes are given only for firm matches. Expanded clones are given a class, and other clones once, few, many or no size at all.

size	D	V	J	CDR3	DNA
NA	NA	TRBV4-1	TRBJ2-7	CASSQPRGEQYF	TGCGCCAGCAGCCAGCCCCGGGGGGAGCAGTACTTC
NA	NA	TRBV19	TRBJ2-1	CASARTDAFNNEQFF	TGTGCCAGTGCCCGGACGGACGCATTTAACAATGAGCAGTTCTTC
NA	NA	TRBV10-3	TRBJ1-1	CAISESKARMNTEAFF	TGTGCCATCAGTGAGTCGAAGGCTCGCATGAACACTGAAGCTTTCTTT
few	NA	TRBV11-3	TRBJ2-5	CASSLLSALHSGETQYF	TGTGCCAGCAGCTTATTATCCGCACTCCACTCGGGAGAGACCCAGTACTTC
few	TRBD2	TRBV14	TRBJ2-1	CASSPSGGSNEQFF	TGTGCCAGCAGCCCAAGCGGGGGGAGCAATGAGCAGTTCTTC
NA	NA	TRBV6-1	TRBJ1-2	CATRGNYGYTF	TGTGCCACAAGAGGCAACTATGGCTACACCTTC
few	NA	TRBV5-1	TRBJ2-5	CASSSGQIWQETQYF	TGCGCCAGCAGTTCCGGACAGATATGGCAAGAGACCCAGTACTTC
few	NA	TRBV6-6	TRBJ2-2	CAGSFHRDTGELFF	TGTGCCGGATCATTTCACAGGGACACCGGGGAGCTGTTTTTT
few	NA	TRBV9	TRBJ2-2	CASSVETAGNTGELFF	TGTGCCAGCAGCGTAGAGACAGCGGGGAACACCGGGGAGCTGTTTTTT
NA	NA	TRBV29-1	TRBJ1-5	CSADDGGGQPQHF	TGCAGCGCTGATGATGGGGGGGGGCAGCCCCAGCATTTT
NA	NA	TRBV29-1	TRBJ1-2	CSVIGERGEGYTF	TGCAGCGTCATCGGGGAGCGCGGCGAAGGCTACACCTTC
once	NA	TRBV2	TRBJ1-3	CASSDPGIGNTIYF	TGTGCCAGCAGTGACCCGGGGATTGGAAACACCATATATTTT
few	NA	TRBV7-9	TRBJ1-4	CASSLRQDNEKLFF	TGTGCCAGCAGCCTTCGACAAGACAATGAAAAACTGTTTTTT
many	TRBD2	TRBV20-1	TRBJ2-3	CSARETSGVVDTQYF	TGCAGTGCTAGAGAAACTAGCGGGGTCGTAGATACGCAGTATTTT
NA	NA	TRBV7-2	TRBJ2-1	CASSPGTQRHEQFF	TGTGCCAGCAGCCCCGGGACACAACGCCATGAGCAGTTCTTC
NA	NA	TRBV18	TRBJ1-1	CASSPLENTEAFF	TGTGCCAGCTCACCACTGGAGAACACTGAAGCTTTCTTT
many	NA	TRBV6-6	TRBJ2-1	CASSYINEQFF	TGTGCCAGCAGTTACATCAATGAGCAGTTCTTC
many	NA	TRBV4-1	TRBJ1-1	CASSQGGVGTEAFF	TGTGCCAGCAGCCAAGGAGGGGTGGGGACTGAAGCTTTCTTT
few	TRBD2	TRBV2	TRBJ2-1	CASSGQTTGLAGLSSYNEQFF	TGTGCCAGCAGTGGACAAACTACGGGACTAGCGGGGTTAAGCTCCTACAATGAGCAGTTCTTC
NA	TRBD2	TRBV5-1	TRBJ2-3	CASSPGSLSGGLADTQYF	TGCGCCAGCAGCCCGGGATCTTTAAGCGGGGGGTTGGCAGATACGCAGTATTTT
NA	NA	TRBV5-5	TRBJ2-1	CASSETGTLGREQFF	TGTGCCAGCAGCGAAACCGGGACCCTAGGGCGTGAGCAGTTCTTC
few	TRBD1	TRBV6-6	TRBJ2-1	CASIYGTGNEQFF	TGTGCCAGCATTTACGGGACAGGGAATGAGCAGTTCTTC
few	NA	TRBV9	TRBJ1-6	CASSVQGGYSPLHF	TGTGCCAGCAGCGTTCAGGGAGGGTATTCACCCCTCCACTTT
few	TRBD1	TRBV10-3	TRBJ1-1	CAAQGQMNTEAFF	TGTGCCGCACAGGGGCAGATGAACACTGAAGCTTTCTTT
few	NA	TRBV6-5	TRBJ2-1	CASSYRNKHNEQFF	TGTGCCAGCAGTTACCGGAACAAGCACAATGAGCAGTTCTTC
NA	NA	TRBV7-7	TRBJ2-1	CASSLNLGDEQFF	TGTGCCAGCAGTTTAAATCTAGGGGATGAGCAGTTCTTC
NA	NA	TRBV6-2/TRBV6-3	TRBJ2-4	CASSYSPASRGKNIQYF	TGTGCCAGCAGTTACTCCCCAGCGTCCCGGGGCAAAAACATTCAGTACTTC
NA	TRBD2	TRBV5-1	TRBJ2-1	CASSWGGRNNEQFF	TGCGCCAGCAGCTGGGGGGGACGTAACAATGAGCAGTTCTTC
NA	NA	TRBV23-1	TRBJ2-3	CASSQPDTQYF	TGCGCCAGCAGTCAGCCGGATACGCAGTATTTT
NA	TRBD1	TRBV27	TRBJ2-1	CASSQPGQGIGNEQFF	TGTGCCAGCAGTCAACCGGGACAGGGAATCGGGAATGAGCAGTTCTTC
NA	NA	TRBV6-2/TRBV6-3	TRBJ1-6	CASRPIQDPYSPLHF	TGTGCCAGCAGGCCGATCCAAGACCCTTATTCACCCCTCCACTTT
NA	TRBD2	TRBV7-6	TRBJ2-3	CASSPWTSGGPEGSQYF	TGTGCCAGCAGCCCCTGGACTAGCGGGGGGCCGGAGGGGTCGCAGTATTTT
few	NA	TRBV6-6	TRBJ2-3	CASSSRGAGTDTQYF	TGTGCCAGCAGTTCCCGTGGAGCGGGCACAGATACGCAGTATTTT
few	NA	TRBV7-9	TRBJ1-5	CASSSGNNQPQHF	TGTGCCAGCAGCTCAGGGAACAATCAGCCCCAGCATTTT
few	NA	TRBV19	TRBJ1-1	CASTYRLNTEAFF	TGTGCCAGTACCTACCGACTGAACACTGAAGCTTTCTTT
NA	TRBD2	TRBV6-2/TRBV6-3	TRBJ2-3	CASRYLADNTDTQYF	TGTGCCAGCAGATACCTAGCGGACAACACAGATACGCAGTATTTT
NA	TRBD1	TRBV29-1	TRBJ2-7	CSVEGDRAEQYF	TGCAGCGTTGAGGGTGACAGGGCCGAGCAGTACTTC
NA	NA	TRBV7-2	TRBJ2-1	CASSFIWARGKKIEQFF	TGTGCCAGCAGCTTTATCTGGGCGAGAGGAAAGAAGATTGAGCAGTTCTTC
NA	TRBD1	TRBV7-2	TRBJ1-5	CASSSHRGEQPQHF	TGTGCCAGCAGCTCTCACAGGGGGGAACAGCCCCAGCATTTT
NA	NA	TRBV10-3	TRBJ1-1	CAITASLNTEAFF	TGTGCCATCACAGCCTCCCTGAACACTGAAGCTTTCTTT
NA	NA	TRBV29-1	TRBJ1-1	CSAAGDDTEAFF	TGCAGCGCTGCGGGGGATGACACTGAAGCTTTCTTT
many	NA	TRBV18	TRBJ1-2	CASSQDLQGYGYTF	TGTGCCAGCTCACAGGACCTACAAGGGTATGGCTACACCTTC
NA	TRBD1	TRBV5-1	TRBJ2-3	CASSRDSSADTQYF	TGCGCCAGCAGCAGGGACAGCTCGGCTGATACGCAGTATTTT
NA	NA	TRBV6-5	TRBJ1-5	CASSYSMSFNQPQHF	TGTGCCAGCAGTTACTCGATGAGTTTTAATCAGCCCCAGCATTTT
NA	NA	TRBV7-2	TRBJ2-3	CASSSRAGHTDTQYF	TGTGCCAGCAGCTCTCGGGCGGGTCACACAGATACGCAGTATTTT
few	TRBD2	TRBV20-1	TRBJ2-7	CSAKGPGLTYEQYF	TGCAGTGCTAAGGGCCCGGGACTAACCTACGAGCAGTACTTC